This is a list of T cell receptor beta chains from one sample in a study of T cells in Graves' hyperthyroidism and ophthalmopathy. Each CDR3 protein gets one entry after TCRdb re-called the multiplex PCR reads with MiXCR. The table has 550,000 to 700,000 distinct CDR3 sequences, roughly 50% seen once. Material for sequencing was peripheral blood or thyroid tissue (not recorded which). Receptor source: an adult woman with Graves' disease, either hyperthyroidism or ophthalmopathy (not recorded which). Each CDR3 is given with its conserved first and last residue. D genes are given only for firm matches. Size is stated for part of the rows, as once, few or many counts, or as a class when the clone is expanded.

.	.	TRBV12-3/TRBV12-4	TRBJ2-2	CASSDDAGSPGGLFF	TGTGCCAGCAGTGACGACGCGGGTAGTCCCGGGGGGCTGTTTTTT
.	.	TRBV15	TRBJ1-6	CATSRDLPVAGSNSPLHF	TGTGCCACCAGCAGGGATCTCCCCGTGGCAGGGAGTAATTCACCCCTCCACTTT
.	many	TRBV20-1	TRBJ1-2	CSGGNYGYTF	TGCAGTGGAGGAAACTATGGCTACACCTTC
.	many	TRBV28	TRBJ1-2	CATIKRGPNYGYTF	TGTGCCACCATTAAACGGGGCCCTAACTATGGCTACACCTTC
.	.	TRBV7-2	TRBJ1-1	CASSLMRNTEAFF	TGTGCCAGCAGTTTAATGAGGAACACTGAAGCTTTCTTT
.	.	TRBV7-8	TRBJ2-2	CASSFPRVQNTGELFF	TGTGCCAGCAGCTTCCCGCGGGTCCAGAACACCGGGGAGCTGTTTTTT
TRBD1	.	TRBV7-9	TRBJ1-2	CASSLQPTGGGGYGYTF	TGTGCCAGCAGCCTACAGCCGACAGGGGGCGGGGGCTATGGCTACACCTTC
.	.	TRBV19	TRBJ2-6	CASSMLDSGANVLTF	TGTGCCAGTAGTATGTTGGACTCTGGGGCCAACGTCCTGACTTTC
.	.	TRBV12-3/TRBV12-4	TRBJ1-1	CASSPLRVSEAFF	TGTGCCAGCAGTCCCCTCAGGGTCTCTGAAGCTTTCTTT
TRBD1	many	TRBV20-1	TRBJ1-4	CSARDNRGVDEKLFF	TGCAGTGCTAGAGATAACAGGGGGGTTGATGAAAAACTGTTTTTT
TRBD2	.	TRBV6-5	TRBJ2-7	CAIITRRGTYEQYF	TGTGCCATCATTACTCGGCGGGGGACCTACGAGCAGTACTTC
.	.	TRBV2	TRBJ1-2	CASRMRVYGYTF	TGTGCCAGCAGAATGAGGGTCTATGGCTACACCTTC
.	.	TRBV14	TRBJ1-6	CASSREGRYSPLHF	TGTGCCAGCAGCCGCGAAGGGCGCTATTCACCCCTCCACTTT
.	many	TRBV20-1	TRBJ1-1	CSAKVTTTEAFF	TGCAGTGCTAAGGTCACCACCACTGAAGCTTTCTTT
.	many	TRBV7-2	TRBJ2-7	CASSSTPAGFGEQYF	TGTGCCAGCAGCTCTACCCCGGCGGGGTTCGGAGAGCAGTACTTC
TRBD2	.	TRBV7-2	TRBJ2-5	CASSFLAGEATQYF	TGTGCCAGCAGCTTCCTAGCGGGAGAGGCTACCCAGTACTTC
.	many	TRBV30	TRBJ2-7	CAWSLDGYEQYF	TGTGCCTGGAGTCTTGACGGATACGAGCAGTACTTC
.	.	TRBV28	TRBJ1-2	CASSLNGRPYGYTF	TGTGCCAGCAGTTTAAACGGGCGTCCCTATGGCTACACCTTC
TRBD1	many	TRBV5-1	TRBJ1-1	CASSSKTGMSNTEAFF	TGCGCCAGCAGCTCAAAGACAGGGATGTCGAACACTGAAGCTTTCTTT
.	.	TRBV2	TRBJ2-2	CASSETSNGELFF	TGTGCCAGCAGTGAGACTAGTAACGGGGAGCTGTTTTTT
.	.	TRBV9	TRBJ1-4	CASSVGDIDEKLFF	TGTGCCAGCAGCGTAGGGGACATCGATGAAAAACTGTTTTTT
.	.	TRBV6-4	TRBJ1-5	CASSERGGENQPQHF	TGTGCCAGCTCCGAGCGTGGGGGAGAAAATCAGCCCCAGCATTTT
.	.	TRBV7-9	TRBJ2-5	CASSRPTQMKTQYF	TGTGCCAGCAGCCGACCAACACAGATGAAGACCCAGTACTTC
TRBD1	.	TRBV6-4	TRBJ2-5	CASSDRGRTGKGETQYF	TGTGCCAGCAGTGATCGCGGTAGGACAGGGAAAGGAGAGACCCAGTACTTC